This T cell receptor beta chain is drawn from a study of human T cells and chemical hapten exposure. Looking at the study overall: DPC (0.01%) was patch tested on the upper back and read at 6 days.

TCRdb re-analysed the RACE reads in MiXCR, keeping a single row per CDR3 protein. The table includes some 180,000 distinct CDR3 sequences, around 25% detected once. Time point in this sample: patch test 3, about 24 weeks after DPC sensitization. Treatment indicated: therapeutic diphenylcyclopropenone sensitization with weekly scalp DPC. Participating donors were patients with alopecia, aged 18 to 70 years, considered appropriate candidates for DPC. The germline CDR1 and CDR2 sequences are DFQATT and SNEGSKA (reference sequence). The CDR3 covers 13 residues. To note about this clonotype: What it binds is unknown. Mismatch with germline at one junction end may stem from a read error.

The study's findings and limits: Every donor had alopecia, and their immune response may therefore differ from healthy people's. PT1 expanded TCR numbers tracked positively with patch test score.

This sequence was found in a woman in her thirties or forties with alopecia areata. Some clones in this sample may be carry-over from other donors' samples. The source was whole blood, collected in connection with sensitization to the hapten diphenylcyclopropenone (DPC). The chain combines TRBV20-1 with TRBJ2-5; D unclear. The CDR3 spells CSARSTLRRRIDF. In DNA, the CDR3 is TGCAGTGCTAGATCCACCCTTCGGAGACGGATTGACTTC.